This paragraph reports one T cell receptor (beta chain). The antigen is undetermined. Germline V gene lookup returns CDR1 LNHNV and CDR2 YYDKDF (reference sequence). V lost 4 bases to trimming and J lost 2 bases, with 11 bases between them. This CDR3 is built from 14 residues. Assay used: immunoSEQ multiplex PCR; TCRdb lists only in-frame clones, some missing. Of about 360,000 clones listed, about nine tenths are singletons. The sample belongs to a study of cytomegalovirus exposure and HLA in healthy donors. Study-wide points: Testing in vitro showed a few CMV-associated chains specific for CMV antigens. The study labeled 150 or so TCR beta chains cytomegalovirus-associated.

The sequenced sample was PBMCs. The chain links TRBV15 to TRBJ2-5; D remains unclear. The TCR sequence derives from a woman aged 18-35 years in good health and CMV-seronegative. The CDR3 nucleotides read TGTGCCACCAGCATCCAGGTCCGTCAAGAGACCCAGTACTTC. The encoded protein is CATSIQVRQETQYF. Combining the CDR3 with reference TRBV15 and TRBJ2-5 gives the whole variable domain DAMVIQNPRYQVTQFGKPVTLSCSQTLNHNVMYWYQQKSSQAPKLLFHYYDKDFNNEADTPDNFQSRRPNTSFCFLDIRSPGLGDTAMYLCATSIQVRQETQYFGPGTRLLVL.